A single sample is the source of the 9 T cell receptor beta chains below, sequenced in a study of T cells after posttransplantation cyclophosphamide (TCRdb year 2016). Library preparation was by the immunoSEQ multiplex PCR assay. TCRdb re-hosts the immuneACCESS table, in-frame sequences only. Its copies lack some clones; in the studies checked, an unresolved V gene accounts for under half of them, and the cause for the rest is not known. This sample gives about 840 clones in total; over 45% of them show up just once. The ten largest clones add up to more than 35% of the sample. The intended sense of this specimen's treatment or condition label: high-dose cyclophosphamide on days +3 and +4 as single-agent GVHD prophylaxis. Patients in the PTCy group got busulfan and fludarabine conditioning, a marrow graft from a related or unrelated donor, and cyclophosphamide on days +3 and +4. The material sequenced was CD8+ T cells sorted from blood, taken after allogeneic stem cell transplant with posttransplant cyclophosphamide. These receptors were obtained from a female patient in her 60s who received an allogeneic stem cell transplant from a related donor and was CMV-positive. Following a transplant, some T lymphocytes may have been derived from the graft donor.

The sample holds a few counts of this clone. The germline gene is not matched at one end of the junction; a read error may be the cause. The V call is TRBV25-1, the J call TRBJ1-2; D may be TRBD1 (6 bases). The germline V gene has CDR1 MGHDK and CDR2 SYGVNS. This CDR3 has 12 residues. This CDR3 is CASSPQGLGFTF. The CDR3 nucleotides are TGTGCCAGCAGTCCACAGGGTCTTGGCTTCACCTTC.

The V and J genes are TRBV19 and TRBJ2-1; 8 bases fit TRBD2. Trimming cost V 3 bases and J 4 bases; bases outside gene matches: 5. CDR1 and CDR2 (germline): LNHDA, SQIVND (reference sequence). There are 15 residues in the CDR3. The chain's CDR3 is CASSIGGADYNEQFF. The DNA of the CDR3 is TGTGCCAGTAGTATCGGGGGGGCAGATTACAATGAGCAGTTCTTC.

The V and J genes are TRBV28 and TRBJ2-1; TRBD2 aligns across 9 bases. Trimming at V came to 8 bases and at J to 5 bases, leaving 10 bases not matched to a gene. The CDR3 contains 15 residues. Germline values: CDR1 MDHEN, CDR2 SYDVKM. The CDR3 here is CASWLAGHLHNEQFF. The CDR3 nucleotides read TGTGCCAGCTGGCTAGCGGGGCACCTGCACAATGAGCAGTTCTTC.

The rearrangement joins TRBV4-1 to TRBJ2-5, with TRBD1 as a possible D gene (6 bases). V lost 2 bases, J lost 3 bases, and 19 bases lay in between. The CDR3 length is 17 residues. The germline CDR1 and CDR2 sequences are MGHRA and YSYEKL. The CDR3 here is CASSQHTEGENKETQYF. CDR3 sequence (DNA): TGCGCCAGCAGCCAACACACAGAGGGGGAGAATAAAGAGACCCAGTACTTC.

This clone was seen only a few times. V usage is TRBV27 and J usage is TRBJ2-1; D is uncertain. Germline loops: CDR1 MNHEY, CDR2 SMNVEV (reference sequence). V lost 10 bases to trimming and J lost 7 bases, with 11 bases between them. This CDR3 contains 11 residues. CDR3 amino acids: CATNGGNEQFF. The CDR3, as DNA: TGTGCCACCAACGGCGGAAATGAGCAGTTCTTC.

This CDR3 reads CASSLAQGDRVWGYTF. The CDR3 DNA follows: TGTGCCAGCAGCTTAGCGCAAGGGGACAGGGTTTGGGGCTACACCTTC. The V gene is TRBV25-1, the J gene TRBJ1-2; 9 bases map to TRBD1. Germline V gives CDR1 MGHDK, CDR2 SYGVNS. CDR3 length: 16 residues. V was clipped by 6 bases and J by 8 bases; unmatched bases: 16.

V is TRBV4-2 and J is TRBJ2-7; no clear D. Per the germline V gene, CDR1 is LGHNA and CDR2 is YNFKEQ. CDR3 length: 12 amino acids. V lost 5 bases and J lost 2, with 7 bases in between. CDR3 region: CASSLVPYEQYF. The DNA of the CDR3 is TGTGCCAGCAGCTTAGTCCCCTACGAGCAGTACTTC.

The sample holds a few counts of this clone. The chain is built from TRBV7-2 and TRBJ2-7; 8 bases are a match to TRBD2. CDR3 length equals 15 residues. Germline CDR1 SGHTA, CDR2 FQGNSA. Germline trimming cut 5 bases from V and 5 bases from J; bases unmatched to any gene: 11. As DNA, the CDR3 is TGTGCCAGCAGCCTTTCGCGGGGGGCGAGACACGAGCAGTACTTC. Translating gives CASSLSRGARHEQYF.

This clone was counted between two and nine times. This chain joins TRBV25-1 and TRBJ1-2; TRBD1 might be the D (5 bases). Between the trimmed V and J ends, which lost 5 bases and 6 bases, there was a span of 16 bases. Germline assignment: CDR1 MGHDK and CDR2 SYGVNS. The CDR3 runs 14 residues. CDR3 DNA sequence: TGTGCCAGCAGTTACCCTTGGGGCGGAGATGGCTACACCTTC. Its translation: CASSYPWGGDGYTF.